The 3 T cell receptor beta chains reported below all come from one sample, sequenced in a study of blood T cells in healthy people across ages. Next came a second PCR, run for about 6 to 12 cycles, which used a sample-barcoded 5' primer along with a J-beta primer mix. TCRdb fed the 5' RACE reads into MiXCR, producing one record per CDR3 protein. This table has hundreds of thousands of distinct CDR3 sequences, about 45% appearing once. The sequenced material came from blood. Receptors originate from an elderly man in good health.

This chain connects TRBV28 to TRBJ2-4, with 7 bases aligning to TRBD2. The J call may be faulty, since TRBJ2-7 better matches the DNA end. The CDR3 is made up of 15 amino acids. In germline, CDR1 is MDHEN, CDR2 SYDVKM. The DNA for the CDR3 is TGTGCCAGCAGTTTCCAGCGGGGTACCTCGGACGAGCAGTACTTC. Translated, it gives CASSFQRGTSDEQYF.

CDR3 sequence (DNA): TGTGCCAGCAGTTTCCCCCGTGTGTCTAGCGGGAGGGTTCACACAGATACGCAGTATTTT. It encodes CASSFPRVSSGRVHTDTQYF. The chain recombines TRBV12-3 or TRBV12-4 with TRBJ2-3; 12 nucleotides agree with TRBD2. The CDR3 is 20 amino acids. V dropped 3 bases and J dropped 2; count of bases not matched to a gene: 15.

Concerning this clonotype itself: The junction and the germline gene differ at one end; a read error may be behind it. The chain employs TRBV11-2 and TRBJ2-7; D might be TRBD1 (5 bases). The CDR3 covers 15 residues. Looked up from germline, CDR1 is SGHAT and CDR2 is FQNNGV. The CDR3 region has the DNA TGTGCCAGCAGCTTAGATTTACAGGCCTCCGACGAGCAGTACTTC. This translates into CASSLDLQASDEQYF.